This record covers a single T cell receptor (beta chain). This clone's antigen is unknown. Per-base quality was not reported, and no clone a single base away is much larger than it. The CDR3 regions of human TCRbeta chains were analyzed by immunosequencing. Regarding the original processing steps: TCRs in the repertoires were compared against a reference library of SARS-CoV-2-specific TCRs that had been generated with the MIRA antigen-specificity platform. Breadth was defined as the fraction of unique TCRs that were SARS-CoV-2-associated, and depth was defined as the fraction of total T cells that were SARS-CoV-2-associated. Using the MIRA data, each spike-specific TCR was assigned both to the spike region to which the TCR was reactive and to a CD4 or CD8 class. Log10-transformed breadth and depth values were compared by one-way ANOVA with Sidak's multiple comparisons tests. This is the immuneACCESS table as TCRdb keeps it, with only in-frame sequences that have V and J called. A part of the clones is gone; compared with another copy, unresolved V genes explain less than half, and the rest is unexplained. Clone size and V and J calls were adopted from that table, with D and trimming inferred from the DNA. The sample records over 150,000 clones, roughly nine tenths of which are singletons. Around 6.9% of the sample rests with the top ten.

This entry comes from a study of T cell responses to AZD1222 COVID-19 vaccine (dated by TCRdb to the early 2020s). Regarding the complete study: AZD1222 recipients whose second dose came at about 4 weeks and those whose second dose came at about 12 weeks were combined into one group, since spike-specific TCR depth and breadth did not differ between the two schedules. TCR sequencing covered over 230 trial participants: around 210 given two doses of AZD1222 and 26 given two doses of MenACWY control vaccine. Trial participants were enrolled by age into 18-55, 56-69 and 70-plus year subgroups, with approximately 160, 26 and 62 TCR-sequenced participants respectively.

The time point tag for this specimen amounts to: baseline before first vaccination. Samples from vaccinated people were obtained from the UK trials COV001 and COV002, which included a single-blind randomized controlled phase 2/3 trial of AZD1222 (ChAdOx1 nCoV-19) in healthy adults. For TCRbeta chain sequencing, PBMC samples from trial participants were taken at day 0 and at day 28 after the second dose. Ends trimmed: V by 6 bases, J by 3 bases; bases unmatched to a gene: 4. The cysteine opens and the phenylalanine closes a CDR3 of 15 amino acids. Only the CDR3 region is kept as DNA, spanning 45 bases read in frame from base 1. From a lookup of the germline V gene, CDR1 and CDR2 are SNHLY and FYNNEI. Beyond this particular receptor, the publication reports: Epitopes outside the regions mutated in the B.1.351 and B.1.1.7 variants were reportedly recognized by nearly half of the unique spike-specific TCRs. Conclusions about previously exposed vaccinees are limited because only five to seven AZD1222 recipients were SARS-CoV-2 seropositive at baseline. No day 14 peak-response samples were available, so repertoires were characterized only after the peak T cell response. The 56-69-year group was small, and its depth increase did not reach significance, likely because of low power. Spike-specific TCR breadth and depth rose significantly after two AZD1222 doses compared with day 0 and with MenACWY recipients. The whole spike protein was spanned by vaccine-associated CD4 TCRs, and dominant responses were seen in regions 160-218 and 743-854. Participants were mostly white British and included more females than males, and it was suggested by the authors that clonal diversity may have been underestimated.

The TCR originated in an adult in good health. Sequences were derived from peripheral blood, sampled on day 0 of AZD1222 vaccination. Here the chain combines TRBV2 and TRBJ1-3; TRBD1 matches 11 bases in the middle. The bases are TGTGCCAGCAGAGTGGACAGGGGGCTTGGAAACACCATATATTTT. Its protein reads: CASRVDRGLGNTIYF.